These 20 T cell receptor beta chains were sequenced from one sample in a study of blood T cell repertoires in COVID-19. The protocol was immunoSEQ multiplex PCR, while the TCRdb copy is restricted to in-frame clones and leaves out a portion. In the table there are under 100,000 clones, roughly 90% of which are singletons. Sequences were obtained from peripheral blood. These receptors were collected from a male donor with acute or convalescent COVID-19.

The chain employs TRBV5-4 and TRBJ1-4, with 8 bases lining up with TRBD1. Germline V CDR1 and CDR2: SGHNT, YYREEE (reference sequence). The CDR3 is 14 amino acids. After removal of 4 bases from V and 5 bases from J, the junction contained 4 bases not matched to a gene. Here the CDR3 reads CASSPRTGNEKLFF. As DNA, the CDR3 is TGTGCCAGCAGCCCACGGACAGGGAATGAAAAACTGTTTTTT. Filled out from reference TRBV5-4 and TRBJ1-4, the complete variable domain reads ETGVTQSPTHLIKTRGQQVTLRCSSQSGHNTVSWYQQALGQGPQFIFQYYREEENGRGNFPPRFSGLQFPNYSSELNVNALELDDSALYLCASSPRTGNEKLFFGSGTQLSVL.

The V gene is TRBV28, the J gene TRBJ1-5; 8 bases agree with TRBD1. The CDR3 loop spans 16 amino acids. The germline V gene has CDR1 MDHEN and CDR2 SYDVKM. The V gene end was trimmed by 5 bases and the J gene end by 3 bases; junction bases not matched to a gene: 9. The CDR3: CASSVGQGIHNQPQHF. CDR3 nucleotide sequence: TGTGCCAGCAGTGTAGGACAGGGTATACACAATCAGCCCCAGCATTTT.

This clone appeared a single time. The rearrangement joins TRBV5-1 to TRBJ2-7; D might be TRBD1 (6 bases). Germline assignment: CDR1 SGHRS and CDR2 YFSETQ. The CDR3 runs 14 residues. Trimming shortened V by 4 bases and J by 7 bases, and 18 bases separated the two germline ends. In DNA form, the CDR3 reads TGCGCCAGCAGCCATTCCGGACAGACTGTAGAGCAGTACTTC. This codes for CASSHSGQTVEQYF.

This chain connects TRBV6-5 to TRBJ1-1; D might be TRBD1 (6 bases). V was cut by 5 bases and J by 5 bases, with 18 bases left in between. This CDR3 is 15 amino acids long. Looked up from germline, CDR1 is MNHEY and CDR2 is SVGAGI. The CDR3 DNA reads as TGTGCCAGCAGTACCTTAGGGGGGGTGAGAACTGAAGCTTTCTTT. Protein sequence: CASSTLGGVRTEAFF.

The V and J genes are TRBV15 and TRBJ2-7; TRBD1 aligns across 11 bases. The CDR3 runs to 16 residues. After removal of 0 bases from V and 6 bases from J, the junction contained 7 bases not matched to a gene. The germline gives CDR1 LNHNV, CDR2 YYDKDF (reference sequence). This chain's CDR3 is CATSRDPGTGGREQYF. CDR3 sequence (DNA): TGTGCCACCAGCAGAGATCCGGGGACAGGGGGGCGCGAGCAGTACTTC.

V usage is TRBV3-1 (or the pseudogene TRBV3-2) and J usage is TRBJ1-3; D might be TRBD1 (5 bases). The CDR3 has 16 amino acids. The V and J ends lost 4 bases and 0 bases respectively, with 13 bases between them. Germline V gene data show CDR1 as LGHDT and CDR2 as YNNKEL (reference sequence). In DNA form, the CDR3 reads TGTGCCAGCAGCCGTAAATCAGGGATCTCTGGAAACACCATATATTTT. Residues: CASSRKSGISGNTIYF.

The chain carries TRBV14 and TRBJ1-4, with 7 bases identical to TRBD1. This CDR3 contains 15 residues. The V and J ends lost 3 bases and 8 bases, in that order; junction bases with no gene match: 9. Germline CDR1 reads SGHDN; CDR2 reads FVKESK. This CDR3 is CASSQAGGPWEKLFF. CDR3 bases: TGTGCCAGCAGCCAGGCAGGGGGACCGTGGGAAAAACTGTTTTTT.

V and J are TRBV6-1 and TRBJ1-5; TRBD1 matches at 7 bases. CDR1 is MNHNS, CDR2 SASEGT, per germline. After removal of 3 bases from V and 2 bases from J, the junction contained 7 bases not matched to a gene. This CDR3 is 16 amino acids long. The CDR3 nucleotides read TGTGCCAGCAGTGAGGGACAGCTTATGGGCAATCAGCCCCAGCATTTT. Translated, it gives CASSEGQLMGNQPQHF.

The chain couples TRBV2 to TRBJ1-4; no clear D. Trimming shortened V by 2 bases and J by 10 bases, and 14 bases separated the two germline ends. The CDR3 has 14 residues. The germline V gene encodes CDR1 SNHLY and CDR2 FYNNEI. The CDR3 bases are TGTGCCAGCAGTGAATACAGTAATAGCGGAAAACTGTTTTTT. The encoded protein is CASSEYSNSGKLFF.

This sequence joins TRBV15 and TRBJ1-5; TRBD1 matches at 8 bases. CDR3 length: 17 residues. With 0 bases clipped from V and 3 bases from J, the junction kept 7 bases outside the gene matches. The germline V gene has CDR1 LNHNV and CDR2 YYDKDF (reference sequence). The chain's CDR3 is CATSRDLDRVNNQPQHF. The CDR3 DNA follows: TGTGCCACCAGCAGAGACCTGGACAGGGTAAACAATCAGCCCCAGCATTTT.

This rearrangement joins TRBV7-6 to TRBJ2-1, with D possibly being TRBD2 (5 bases). The CDR3 loop spans 13 amino acids. V was clipped by 4 bases and J by 6 bases, with 10 bases between them. Per the germline V gene, CDR1 is SGHVS and CDR2 is FNYEAQ. The CDR3 protein is CASSYRGLNEQFF. In DNA, the CDR3 is TGTGCCAGCAGCTATCGAGGGCTCAATGAGCAGTTCTTC.

CDR3 loop: CASRSPPGGAGYTF. The CDR3 DNA reads as TGTGCCAGCAGGAGCCCCCCGGGGGGCGCGGGCTACACCTTC. V and J are TRBV25-1 and TRBJ1-2, with D possibly being TRBD1 (6 bases). The CDR3 is 14 residues long. V lost 6 bases, J lost 8 bases, and 19 bases lay in between. CDR1 and CDR2 from the germline V gene are MGHDK and SYGVNS.

The J gene is TRBJ2-7, the V gene TRBV6-5, with 7 bases matching TRBD1. Looked up from germline, CDR1 is MNHEY and CDR2 is SVGAGI. The CDR3 runs 14 residues. With V trimmed by 4 bases and J by 2 bases, 5 bases remained unmatched. The CDR3 region has the DNA TGTGCCAGCAGTTTTGACAGGGATGCCTACGAGCAGTACTTC. This translates into CASSFDRDAYEQYF.

As to this clone: Other DNA sequences in this sample translate to the same CDR3. This chain uses TRBV3-1 (or the pseudogene TRBV3-2) with TRBJ1-1, with a weak D call TRBD1 (6 bases). The CDR3 contains 14 residues. In germline, CDR1 is LGHDT, CDR2 YNNKEL (reference sequence). V was shortened by 4 bases and J by 1 base, with 10 bases between the two germline ends. The DNA of the CDR3 is TGTGCCAGCAGCCCGAGGGGGGGGAACACTGAAGCTTTCTTT. Protein: CASSPRGGNTEAFF.

V gene TRBV27 combines with J gene TRBJ2-7; 11 nucleotides agree with TRBD1. With V trimmed by 5 bases and J by 7 bases, 7 bases remained unmatched. Germline-derived CDR1 and CDR2 are MNHEY and SMNVEV (reference sequence). The CDR3 spans 14 residues. In DNA form, the CDR3 reads TGTGCCAGCAGTCCCGGACAGGGGGCGGGGGAGCAGTACTTC. Amino acid sequence: CASSPGQGAGEQYF.

This clone showed up just a few times. This chain joins TRBV3-1 (or the pseudogene TRBV3-2) and TRBJ1-4, with no clear D. Germline V lookup: CDR1 LGHDT, CDR2 YNNKEL (reference sequence). The CDR3 length is 14 residues. V lost 4 bases to trimming and J lost 5 bases, with 11 bases between them. The CDR3: CASSPSRENEKLFF. The CDR3, as DNA: TGTGCCAGCAGCCCCTCCCGGGAGAATGAAAAACTGTTTTTT.

The V and J genes are TRBV5-1 and TRBJ2-1; weak D call: TRBD1 (6 bases). This CDR3 contains 14 residues. Trimming left V 3 bases short and J 1 base short, with 8 bases between. Looked up from germline, CDR1 is SGHRS and CDR2 is YFSETQ. The DNA for the CDR3 is TGCGCCAGCAGCTCGGACAGTTCCTACAATGAGCAGTTCTTC. It encodes CASSSDSSYNEQFF.

In its sample, this clone was seen a few times. This chain joins TRBV30 and TRBJ1-4, with unresolved D. The CDR3 contains 14 residues. V lost 3 bases to trimming and J lost 7 bases, with 15 bases between them. Germline assignment: CDR1 GTSNPN and CDR2 SVGIG (reference sequence). The CDR3 DNA is TGTGCCTGGAGCCCGGGAGGGAAGGGTGAAAAACTGTTTTTT. Amino acid sequence: CAWSPGGKGEKLFF.

The V call is TRBV7-2, the J call TRBJ2-3; 7 bases align to TRBD2. V dropped 3 bases and J dropped 8; count of bases not matched to a gene: 11. CDR1 is SGHTA and CDR2 is FQGNSA in the germline V gene. The CDR3 is 15 residues long. The CDR3 protein is CASSFGLVGRVTQYF. The CDR3 nucleotides are TGTGCCAGCAGCTTCGGACTAGTGGGGAGGGTTACGCAGTATTTT.

CDR3 coding DNA: TGTGCCAGCAATGCAAGGGGTACTGGAAACACCATATATTTT. It encodes CASNARGTGNTIYF. The chain combines TRBV6-6 with TRBJ1-3; TRBD1 might be the D (5 bases). CDR3 size: 14 residues. V was shortened by 7 bases and J by 2 bases, with 12 bases between the two germline ends. Germline lookup yields CDR1 MNHNY and CDR2 SVGAGI (reference sequence).